Listed here are 24 T cell receptor beta chains from one sample, sequenced in a study of CD8 T cells in Susac syndrome. After extraction with the RNeasy kit, about 0.45 to 1 ug of the RNA was reverse transcribed using random hexamers. TCRdb fed the immunoSEQ multiplex PCR reads into MiXCR, producing one record per CDR3 protein. Of around 300,000 distinct CDR3 sequences in the sample, about nine tenths were seen once. The sequenced material came from CD8+ T cells from PBMCs. These receptors originate from a human donor with multiple sclerosis.

The chain links TRBV28 to TRBJ2-3; D unclear. CDR1 and CDR2 (germline): MDHEN, SYDVKM. The CDR3 is made up of 12 amino acids. Trimming cost V 5 bases and J 2 bases, with 5 bases left between them. Here the CDR3 DNA reads TGTGCCAGCAGTAAAGACACAGATACGCAGTATTTT. Its translation is CASSKDTDTQYF.

The gene calls are TRBV6-2 or TRBV6-3 and TRBJ2-7, with 9 positions matching TRBD2. CDR3 size: 16 residues. V shed 0 bases, J shed 5 bases, and the junction held 8 bases outside the gene matches. CDR1 MNHEY and CDR2 SVGEGT come from the germline V gene. The DNA of the CDR3 is TGTGCCAGCAGTTACTCGACTGGGACTAGCCTCGACGAGCAGTACTTC. This encodes CASSYSTGTSLDEQYF.

The chain joins TRBV12-3 or TRBV12-4 to TRBJ2-2; D is uncertain. With 11 bases removed from V and 5 bases from J, the gap between germline ends came to 12 bases. The CDR3 sequence is 12 residues long. CDR3 bases: TGTGCCGGTTGCCCGGAAACCGGGGAGCTGTTTTTT. It codes for CAGCPETGELFF.

CDR3 sequence reads: CASSPPSGNEQFF. CDR3 DNA sequence: TGTGCCAGCTCACCACCGAGCGGAAATGAGCAGTTCTTC. This chain joins TRBV18 and TRBJ2-1; the D gene is possibly TRBD2 (5 bases). V was shortened by 0 bases and J by 7 bases, with 7 bases between the two germline ends. Per the germline V gene, CDR1 is KGHSH and CDR2 is LQKENI. The CDR3 extends over 13 amino acids.

The chain employs TRBV13 and TRBJ2-3; a weak D match, TRBD2 (5 bases). Germline V gene sequence: CDR1 PRHDT, CDR2 FYEKMQ (reference sequence). The CDR3 has 15 residues. Trimming stripped 1 base from V and 6 bases from J, with 14 bases between. Written as DNA, the CDR3 is TGTGCCAGCAGCTTAGTGGACTCCGCTAAGGATACGCAGTATTTT. Translation: CASSLVDSAKDTQYF.

This rearrangement joins TRBV6-2 or TRBV6-3 to TRBJ2-3; 9 bases align to TRBD2. The CDR3 is 18 residues long. The ends lost 4 bases at V and 5 bases at J; junction bases unmatched: 16. Germline CDR1 is MNHEY and CDR2 is SVGEGT. In DNA, the CDR3 is TGTGCCAGCAGTTTAGCCTCTCTTAGCGGGGGAGTGGAAGATACGCAGTATTTT. Translating it yields CASSLASLSGGVEDTQYF.

The chain has TRBV14 and TRBJ2-7, with 10 bases lining up with TRBD2. Germline assignment: CDR1 SGHDN and CDR2 FVKESK. V gave up 6 bases and J gave up 3 bases; unmatched junction bases: 8. The CDR3 has 15 amino acids. The CDR3 protein is CASSAGTSDIYEQYF. The DNA of the CDR3 is TGTGCCAGCAGTGCCGGGACTAGCGATATCTACGAGCAGTACTTC.

The V and J genes are TRBV6-1 and TRBJ2-7, with 12 bases fitting TRBD2. The germline CDR1 and CDR2 sequences are MNHNS and SASEGT. V shed 8 bases and J 1 base; nucleotides not matched to a gene: 9. CDR3 length: 16 residues. CDR3 bases: TGTGCCAGCGGGATCAACCTAGCGGGAGGGTCCTACGAGCAGTACTTC. Amino acid sequence: CASGINLAGGSYEQYF.

This clonotype appeared a single time. This sequence joins TRBV5-4 and TRBJ2-3, with 9 positions matching TRBD2. The length of the CDR3 is 17 residues. Germline V gives CDR1 SGHNT, CDR2 YYREEE (reference sequence). Trimming cost V 4 bases and J 2 bases; bases outside gene matches: 11. This CDR3 reads CASSLSQRGVPTDTQYF. DNA of the CDR3: TGTGCCAGCAGCCTAAGCCAGCGGGGGGTGCCCACAGATACGCAGTATTTT.

This CDR3 is CSVGQEMNTEAFF. CDR3 sequence (DNA): TGCAGCGTTGGTCAGGAGATGAACACTGAAGCTTTCTTT. This chain uses TRBV29-1 with TRBJ1-1; no definite D call. The CDR3 is made up of 13 amino acids. V lost 4 bases, J lost 0 bases, and 9 bases lay in between. The germline V gene has CDR1 SQVTM and CDR2 ANQGSEA.

The gene calls are TRBV19 and TRBJ2-3; 7 bases fit TRBD2. CDR1 is LNHDA and CDR2 is SQIVND in the germline V gene (reference sequence). The J segment lost 4 bases and the V segment lost 4 bases, leaving 5 bases of the junction unmatched. This CDR3 spans 14 amino acids. CDR3 region: CASSSGSFADTQYF. CDR3 bases: TGTGCCAGTAGTAGCGGGAGCTTTGCAGATACGCAGTATTTT.

V and J are TRBV20-1 and TRBJ2-3; D may be TRBD2 (6 bases). Trimming removed 0 bases from V and 6 bases from J, with 19 bases in between. The CDR3 covers 16 residues. The germline CDR1 and CDR2 sequences are DFQATT and SNEGSKA (reference sequence). CDR3 amino acids: CSARDGAGSTVDTQYF. CDR3 bases: TGCAGTGCTAGAGATGGTGCGGGGAGCACAGTGGATACGCAGTATTTT.

The rearrangement links TRBV9 to TRBJ2-1; 8 nucleotides match TRBD1. CDR3 length: 15 amino acids. From germline, CDR1 is SGDLS and CDR2 YYNGEE. V trimming: 0 bases; J trimming: 3 bases; junction bases outside the gene matches: 2. The DNA for the CDR3 is TGTGCCAGCAGCGTAGATACAGGGGGCTACAATGAGCAGTTCTTC. It is translated as CASSVDTGGYNEQFF.

CDR3 DNA: TGTGCCAGCAGCCGAGGGACTAGCGGGGACGAGGAGCAGTTCTTC. Translation gives CASSRGTSGDEEQFF. The rearrangement uses TRBV4-2 and TRBJ2-1, with 13 positions matching TRBD2. The CDR3 has 15 residues. Trimming removed 4 bases from V and 10 bases from J; junction bases left unmatched: 7. Looked up from germline, CDR1 is LGHNA and CDR2 is YNFKEQ.

The V and J genes are TRBV30 and TRBJ1-3; D is unresolved. The germline V gene has CDR1 GTSNPN and CDR2 SVGIG (reference sequence). V lost 4 bases to trimming and J lost 5 bases, with 18 bases between them. The CDR3 totals 15 residues. CDR3: CAWMALWDGRNTIYF. DNA of the CDR3: TGTGCCTGGATGGCTCTCTGGGATGGCCGAAACACCATATATTTT.

The chain recombines TRBV12-3 or TRBV12-4 with TRBJ2-6; possibly TRBD1 for D (5 bases). The V end lost 5 bases, the J end lost 4 bases, and 18 bases lay between the germline ends. This CDR3 has 17 residues. CDR3 nucleotides: TGTGCCAGCAGTCCCAGGGCCATTCCGAAGGGGGCCAACGTCCTGACTTTC. The encoded protein is CASSPRAIPKGANVLTF.

The chain joins TRBV30 to TRBJ1-2, with D tentatively TRBD1 (5 bases). The V and J ends lost 1 base and 4 bases respectively, with 7 bases between them. Germline CDR1 and CDR2: GTSNPN and SVGIG (reference sequence). This CDR3 is 12 amino acids long. The CDR3 region has the DNA TGTGCCTGGAGTGAGGGGAGCTATGGCTACACCTTC. Translated, it gives CAWSEGSYGYTF.

The V and J genes are TRBV4-3 and TRBJ2-2, with no clear D. Trimming cost V 4 bases and J 6 bases, with 15 bases left between them. CDR1 and CDR2 from the germline V gene are LGHNA and YSLEER. The CDR3 has 15 amino acids. Written as DNA, the CDR3 is TGCGCCAGCAGCCTCTTATTCTGGGGTCCCGGGGAGCTGTTTTTT. Its translation is CASSLLFWGPGELFF.

The rearrangement joins TRBV18 to TRBJ1-1; the D is unclear. From germline, CDR1 is KGHSH and CDR2 LQKENI. The CDR3 spans 12 residues. V lost 0 bases and J 10 bases, leaving 9 bases between the germline ends. This chain's CDR3 is CASSPPFIGAFF. CDR3 nucleotides: TGTGCCAGCTCACCACCATTCATCGGAGCTTTCTTT.

The rearrangement links TRBV19 to TRBJ2-7; TRBD1 matches 10 bases. CDR3 length: 14 residues. J was trimmed by 6 bases and V by 5 bases; bases with no gene match: 7. Per the germline V gene, CDR1 is LNHDA and CDR2 is SQIVND (reference sequence). The CDR3 sequence is CASSYGTGDGEQYF. CDR3 coding DNA: TGTGCCAGTAGTTACGGGACAGGGGACGGCGAGCAGTACTTC.

The J gene is TRBJ1-4, the V gene TRBV7-9; D may be TRBD1 (6 bases). The germline CDR1 and CDR2 sequences are SEHNR and FQNEAQ (reference sequence). V shed 2 bases and J shed 8 bases, with 21 bases lying between them. This CDR3 is built from 17 residues. CDR3 residues: CASSLSLEQGWDEKLFF. Here the CDR3 DNA reads TGTGCCAGCAGCTTATCCCTAGAACAGGGTTGGGACGAAAAACTGTTTTTT.

The chain employs TRBV2 and TRBJ2-7; no reliable D call. Trimming removed 3 bases at V and 0 bases at J, with 12 bases between. Germline V gives CDR1 SNHLY, CDR2 FYNNEI. This CDR3 region has 15 residues. The CDR3 DNA sequence: TGTGCCAGCAGTGATGGCGGAATCACCTCCTACGAGCAGTACTTC. Translation: CASSDGGITSYEQYF.

The chain recombines TRBV4-3 with TRBJ1-6, with 7 bases aligning to TRBD1. The ends lost 0 bases at V and 9 bases at J; junction bases unmatched: 2. Per germline, CDR1 LGHNA and CDR2 YSLEER. The CDR3 consists of 14 residues. The CDR3 reads CASSQDGTASPLHF. DNA of the CDR3: TGCGCCAGCAGCCAAGATGGGACAGCTTCACCCCTCCACTTT.

This sequence joins TRBV4-2 and TRBJ2-4; D remains ambiguous. This CDR3 contains 12 residues. Germline V gene data show CDR1 as LGHNA and CDR2 as YNFKEQ. Deletions cut 4 bases from V and 5 bases from J, with 6 bases between. CDR3 nucleotide sequence: TGTGCCAGCAGCCCGGCGGAAAACATTCAGTACTTC. Encoded protein: CASSPAENIQYF.